These T cell receptor beta chains were read from a single sample in a study of read filtering for tumor transcriptome and immune sequencing. MiXCR was run by TCRdb on the reads, yielding one entry per CDR3 protein. Here the sample spans approximately 93,000 distinct CDR3 sequences, under 25% being singletons. The specimen was a population of CD138-negative cells sorted from bone marrow. The source of these receptors is a donor at least 40 years old with multiple myeloma. The conserved cysteine and the conserved F or W are not part of the CDR3 here. Fields, in order: CDR3 protein, J gene, V gene.

CDR3aa: ASSSRGIMNTEAF; j_gene: TRBJ1-1; v_gene: TRBV7-9
CDR3aa: ASSIYWGGNQPQH; j_gene: TRBJ1-5; v_gene: TRBV12-3/TRBV12-4
CDR3aa: ASTPKGTEAF; j_gene: TRBJ1-1; v_gene: TRBV12-3/TRBV12-4
CDR3aa: ASSLAEGGTEAF; j_gene: TRBJ1-1; v_gene: TRBV5-1
CDR3aa: ACAARDSKIWGQY; j_gene: TRBJ2-7; v_gene: TRBV30
CDR3aa: ASSPGFKDSPLH; j_gene: TRBJ1-6; v_gene: TRBV5-1
CDR3aa: ASRPEGFPGYT; j_gene: TRBJ1-2; v_gene: TRBV3-1
CDR3aa: ASRGTGTGNTEAF; j_gene: TRBJ1-1; v_gene: TRBV6-2/TRBV6-3
CDR3aa: SVGGQRVYGQY; j_gene: TRBJ2-7; v_gene: TRBV29-1
CDR3aa: ASSFRRAGNSPLH; j_gene: TRBJ1-6; v_gene: TRBV7-2
CDR3aa: ATSRDRRDEQF; j_gene: TRBJ2-1; v_gene: TRBV15
CDR3aa: ASSLRTLRTSSTDTQY; j_gene: TRBJ2-3; v_gene: TRBV5-1
CDR3aa: ASAGGGYTGELF; j_gene: TRBJ2-2; v_gene: TRBV28
CDR3aa: ASSQQGFDSPLH; j_gene: TRBJ1-6; v_gene: TRBV4-1
CDR3aa: ASSLETGLGGELF; j_gene: TRBJ2-2; v_gene: TRBV28
CDR3aa: SVDPGGYYGYT; j_gene: TRBJ1-2; v_gene: TRBV29-1
CDR3aa: ASSLDPGNTEAF; j_gene: TRBJ1-1; v_gene: TRBV5-1
CDR3aa: ASRRQGNTEAF; j_gene: TRBJ1-1; v_gene: TRBV5-1
CDR3aa: ASSTQGRRNEQF; j_gene: TRBJ2-1; v_gene: TRBV7-2
CDR3aa: ASSDGQPGYTEAF; j_gene: TRBJ1-1; v_gene: TRBV5-1
CDR3aa: ASSFYNEQF; j_gene: TRBJ2-1; v_gene: TRBV12-3/TRBV12-4
CDR3aa: SVRRGTGQEQY; j_gene: TRBJ2-7; v_gene: TRBV29-1
CDR3aa: ASSSRTPYEQY; j_gene: TRBJ2-7; v_gene: TRBV5-6
CDR3aa: ASSDGGGGDEQY; j_gene: TRBJ2-7; v_gene: TRBV2
CDR3aa: ASSSRGGADTQY; j_gene: TRBJ2-3; v_gene: TRBV7-9
CDR3aa: ASSPPGSTQY; j_gene: TRBJ2-3; v_gene: TRBV7-2
CDR3aa: ASSLIGPPSS; j_gene: TRBJ2-7; v_gene: TRBV7-9
CDR3aa: ASSLGNQPQH; j_gene: TRBJ1-5; v_gene: TRBV7-9
CDR3aa: ARFRDRDNEQF; j_gene: TRBJ2-1; v_gene: TRBV12-3/TRBV12-4
CDR3aa: ASSLVGGAFNEQF; j_gene: TRBJ2-1; v_gene: TRBV7-6
CDR3aa: ASSRSDRSYGYT; j_gene: TRBJ1-2; v_gene: TRBV11-2
CDR3aa: ASSQYKGRVSNEQF; j_gene: TRBJ2-1; v_gene: TRBV4-1
CDR3aa: ASSIEGPVMLSNQPQH; j_gene: TRBJ1-5; v_gene: TRBV19
CDR3aa: ASRTYSGGAYNEQF; j_gene: TRBJ2-1; v_gene: TRBV6-6
CDR3aa: ASRSLGGAGYGYT; j_gene: TRBJ1-2; v_gene: TRBV2
CDR3aa: ASSSLARGGDTRY; j_gene: TRBJ2-3; v_gene: TRBV7-9
CDR3aa: ASSLSRETGYT; j_gene: TRBJ1-2; v_gene: TRBV5-1
CDR3aa: SARRLAGDYNEQF; j_gene: TRBJ2-1; v_gene: TRBV20-1
CDR3aa: ASSLGLNEKLF; j_gene: TRBJ1-4; v_gene: TRBV5-1
CDR3aa: AMGGLWNQPQH; j_gene: TRBJ1-5; v_gene: TRBV6-1
CDR3aa: ASSPGTFTRTEAF; j_gene: TRBJ1-1; v_gene: TRBV18
CDR3aa: ASRPSGTSGGSYNEQF; j_gene: TRBJ2-1; v_gene: TRBV6-1
CDR3aa: ASSSSGGHYEQY; j_gene: TRBJ2-7; v_gene: TRBV5-1
CDR3aa: RVAKGAADTEAF; j_gene: TRBJ1-1; v_gene: TRBV29-1
CDR3aa: ASSSVESPLH; j_gene: TRBJ1-6; v_gene: TRBV19
CDR3aa: ASKRQGGTEAF; j_gene: TRBJ1-1; v_gene: TRBV6-5
CDR3aa: ASSYRGVGDEQF; j_gene: TRBJ2-1; v_gene: TRBV19
CDR3aa: SARTGQETQY; j_gene: TRBJ2-5; v_gene: TRBV20-1
CDR3aa: ASSSMGPWEPQH; j_gene: TRBJ1-5; v_gene: TRBV28
CDR3aa: ASAETPGKHEQY; j_gene: TRBJ2-7; v_gene: TRBV2
CDR3aa: SVPERLNYGYT; j_gene: TRBJ1-2; v_gene: TRBV29-1
CDR3aa: ASSLGLSRYEQY; j_gene: TRBJ2-7; v_gene: TRBV5-5
CDR3aa: AISGDRGRVETQY; j_gene: TRBJ2-5; v_gene: TRBV10-3
CDR3aa: SARAKQFSGANVLT; j_gene: TRBJ2-6; v_gene: TRBV20-1
CDR3aa: ASSGTRRETQY; j_gene: TRBJ2-5; v_gene: TRBV25-1